The present TCR beta chain was sequenced within a study of lymphopenia after photon versus proton radiotherapy. V lost 5 bases, J lost 7 bases, and 7 bases stayed unmatched. Germline V gives CDR1 SEHNR, CDR2 FQNEAQ (reference sequence). The CDR3 contains 14 residues. Findings of the study overall: After lymphocyte nadir, photon-treated repertoires showed oligoclonal expansion, especially CD8+ Temra. Proton therapy kept repertoires fairly stable, unlike photons, which gained effector/memory cells.

Points on this clone: Antigen: not known.

The repertoire was sequenced with immunoSEQ multiplex PCR; TCRdb's copy has only in-frame clones and lacks some. The table lists about 16,000 clones, roughly nine tenths of them singletons. The V call is TRBV7-9, the J call TRBJ1-2; 10 bases are shared with TRBD1. The clonotype originates from a woman aged 60 to 75 with cholangiocarcinoma. Some clones in this sample may be carry-over from other donors' samples. Here the sequenced sample was peripheral blood, taken from a patient treated with proton-based radiotherapy. The CDR3 here is CASSTPGDRGGYTF. The CDR3 nucleotides are TGTGCCAGCAGCACACCCGGGGACAGGGGTGGCTACACCTTC. The variable domain in full, with the rest retrieved from reference TRBV7-9 and TRBJ1-2, is DTGVSQNPRHKITKRGQNVTFRCDPISEHNRLYWYRQTLGQGPEFLTYFQNEAQLEKSRLLSDRFSAERPKGSFSTLEIQRTEQGDSAMYLCASSTPGDRGGYTFGSGTRLTVV.